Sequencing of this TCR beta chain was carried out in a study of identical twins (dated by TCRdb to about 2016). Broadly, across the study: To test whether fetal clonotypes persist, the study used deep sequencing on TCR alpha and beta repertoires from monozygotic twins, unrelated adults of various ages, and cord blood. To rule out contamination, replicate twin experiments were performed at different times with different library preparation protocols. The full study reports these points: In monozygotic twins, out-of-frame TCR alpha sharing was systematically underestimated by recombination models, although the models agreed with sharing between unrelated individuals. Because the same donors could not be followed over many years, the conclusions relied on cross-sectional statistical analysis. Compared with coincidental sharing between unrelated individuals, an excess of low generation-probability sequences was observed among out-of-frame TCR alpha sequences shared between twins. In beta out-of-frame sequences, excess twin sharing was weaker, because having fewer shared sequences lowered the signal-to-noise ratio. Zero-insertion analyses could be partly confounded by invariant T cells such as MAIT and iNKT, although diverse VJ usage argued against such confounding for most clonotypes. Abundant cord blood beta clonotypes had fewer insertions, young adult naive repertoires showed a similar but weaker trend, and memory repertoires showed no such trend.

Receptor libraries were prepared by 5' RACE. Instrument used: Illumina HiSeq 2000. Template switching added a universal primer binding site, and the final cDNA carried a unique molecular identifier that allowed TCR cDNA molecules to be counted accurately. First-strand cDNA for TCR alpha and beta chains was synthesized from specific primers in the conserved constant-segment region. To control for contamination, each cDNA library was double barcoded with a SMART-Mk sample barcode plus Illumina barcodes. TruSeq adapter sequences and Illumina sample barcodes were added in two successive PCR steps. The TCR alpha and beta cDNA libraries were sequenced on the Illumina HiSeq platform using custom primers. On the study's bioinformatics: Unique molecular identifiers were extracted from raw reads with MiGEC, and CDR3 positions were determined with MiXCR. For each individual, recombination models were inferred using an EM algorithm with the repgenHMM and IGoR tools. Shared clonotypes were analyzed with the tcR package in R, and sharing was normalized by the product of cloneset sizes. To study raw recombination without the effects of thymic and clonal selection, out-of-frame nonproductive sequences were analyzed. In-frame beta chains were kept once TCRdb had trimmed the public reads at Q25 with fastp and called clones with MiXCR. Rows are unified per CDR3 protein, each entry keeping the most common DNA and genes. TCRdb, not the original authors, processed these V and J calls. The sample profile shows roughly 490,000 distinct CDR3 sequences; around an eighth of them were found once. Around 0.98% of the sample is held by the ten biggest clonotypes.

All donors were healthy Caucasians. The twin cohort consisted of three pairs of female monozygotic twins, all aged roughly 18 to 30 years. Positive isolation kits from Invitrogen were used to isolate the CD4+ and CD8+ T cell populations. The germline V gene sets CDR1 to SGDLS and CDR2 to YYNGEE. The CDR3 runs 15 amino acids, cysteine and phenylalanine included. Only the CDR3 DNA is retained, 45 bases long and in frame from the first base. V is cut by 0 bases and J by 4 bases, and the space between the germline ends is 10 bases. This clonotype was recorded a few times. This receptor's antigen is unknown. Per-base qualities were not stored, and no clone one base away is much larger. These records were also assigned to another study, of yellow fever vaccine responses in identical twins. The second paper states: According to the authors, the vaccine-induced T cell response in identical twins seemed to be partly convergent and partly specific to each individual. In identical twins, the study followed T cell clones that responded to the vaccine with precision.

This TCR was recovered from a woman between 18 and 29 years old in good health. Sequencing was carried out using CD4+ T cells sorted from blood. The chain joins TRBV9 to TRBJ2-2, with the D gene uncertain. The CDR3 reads CASSVGSWGTGELFF. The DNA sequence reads TGTGCCAGCAGCGTAGGTAGCTGGGGCACCGGGGAGCTGTTTTTT.